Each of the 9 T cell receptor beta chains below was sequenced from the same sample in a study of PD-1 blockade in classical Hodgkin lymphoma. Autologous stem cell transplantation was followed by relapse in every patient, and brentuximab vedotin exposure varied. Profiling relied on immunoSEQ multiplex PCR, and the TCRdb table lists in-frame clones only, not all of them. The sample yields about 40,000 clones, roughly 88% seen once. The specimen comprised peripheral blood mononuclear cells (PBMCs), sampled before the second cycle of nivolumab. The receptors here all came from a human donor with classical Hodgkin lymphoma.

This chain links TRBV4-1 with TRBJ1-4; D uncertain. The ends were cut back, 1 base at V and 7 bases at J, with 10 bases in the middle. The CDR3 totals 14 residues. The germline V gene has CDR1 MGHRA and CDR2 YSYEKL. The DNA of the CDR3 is TGCGCCAGCAGCCAAGTTTTGGTTTTTGAAAAACTGTTTTTT. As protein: CASSQVLVFEKLFF.

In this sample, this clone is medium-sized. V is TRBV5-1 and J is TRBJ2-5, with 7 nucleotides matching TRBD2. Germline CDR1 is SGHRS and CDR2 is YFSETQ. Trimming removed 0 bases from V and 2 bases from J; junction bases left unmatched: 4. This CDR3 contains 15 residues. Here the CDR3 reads CASSLVSSGQETQYF. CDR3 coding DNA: TGCGCCAGCAGCTTGGTGTCTAGCGGACAAGAGACCCAGTACTTC.

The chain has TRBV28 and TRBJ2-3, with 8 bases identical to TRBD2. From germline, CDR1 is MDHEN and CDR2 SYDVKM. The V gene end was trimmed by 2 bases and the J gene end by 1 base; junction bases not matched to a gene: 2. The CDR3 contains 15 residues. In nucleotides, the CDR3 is TGTGCCAGCAGTTTAAGCGGGAGTGGCACAGATACGCAGTATTTT. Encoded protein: CASSLSGSGTDTQYF.

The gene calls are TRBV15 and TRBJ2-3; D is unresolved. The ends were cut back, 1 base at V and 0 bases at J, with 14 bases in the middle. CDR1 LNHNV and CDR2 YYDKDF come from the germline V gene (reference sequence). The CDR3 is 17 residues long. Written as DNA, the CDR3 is TGTGCCACCAGCAGAGGAACGAGTAGTACTAGCACAGATACGCAGTATTTT. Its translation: CATSRGTSSTSTDTQYF.

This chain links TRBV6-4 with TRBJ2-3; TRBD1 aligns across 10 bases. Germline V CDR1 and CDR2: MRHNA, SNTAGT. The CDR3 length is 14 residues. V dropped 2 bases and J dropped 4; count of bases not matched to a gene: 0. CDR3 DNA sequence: TGTGCCAGCAGTGACGGGACAGGGGCAGATACGCAGTATTTT. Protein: CASSDGTGADTQYF.

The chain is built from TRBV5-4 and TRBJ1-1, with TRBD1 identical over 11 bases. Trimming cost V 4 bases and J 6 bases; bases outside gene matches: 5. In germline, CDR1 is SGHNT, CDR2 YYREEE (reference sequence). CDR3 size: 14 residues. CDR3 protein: CASSLGQGGPEAFF. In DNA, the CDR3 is TGTGCCAGCAGCCTGGGACAGGGGGGACCTGAAGCTTTCTTT.

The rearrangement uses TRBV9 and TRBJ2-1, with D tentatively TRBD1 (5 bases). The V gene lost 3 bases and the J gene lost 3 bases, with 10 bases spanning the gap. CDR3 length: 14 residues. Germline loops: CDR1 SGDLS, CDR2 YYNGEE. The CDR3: CASSARGGYNEQFF. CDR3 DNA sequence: TGTGCCAGCAGCGCTAGGGGTGGCTACAATGAGCAGTTCTTC.

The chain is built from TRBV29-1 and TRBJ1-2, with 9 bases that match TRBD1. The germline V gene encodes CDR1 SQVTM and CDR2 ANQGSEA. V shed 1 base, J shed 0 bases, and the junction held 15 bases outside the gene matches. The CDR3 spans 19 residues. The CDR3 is CSVEARRDREWVSNYGYTF. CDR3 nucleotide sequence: TGCAGCGTTGAAGCTCGCCGGGACAGGGAGTGGGTCTCTAACTATGGCTACACCTTC.

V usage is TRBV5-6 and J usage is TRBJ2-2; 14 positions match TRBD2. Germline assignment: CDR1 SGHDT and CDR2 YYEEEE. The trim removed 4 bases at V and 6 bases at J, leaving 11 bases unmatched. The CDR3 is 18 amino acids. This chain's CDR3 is CASSPSLGLAGAAGELFF. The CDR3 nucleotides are TGTGCCAGCAGCCCCTCTTTGGGACTAGCGGGAGCGGCCGGGGAGCTGTTTTTT. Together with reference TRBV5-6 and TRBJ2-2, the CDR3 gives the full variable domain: DAGVTQSPTHLIKTRGQQVTLRCSPKSGHDTVSWYQQALGQGPQFIFQYYEEEERQRGNFPDRFSGHQFPNYSSELNVNALLLGDSALYLCASSPSLGLAGAAGELFFGEGSRLTVL.